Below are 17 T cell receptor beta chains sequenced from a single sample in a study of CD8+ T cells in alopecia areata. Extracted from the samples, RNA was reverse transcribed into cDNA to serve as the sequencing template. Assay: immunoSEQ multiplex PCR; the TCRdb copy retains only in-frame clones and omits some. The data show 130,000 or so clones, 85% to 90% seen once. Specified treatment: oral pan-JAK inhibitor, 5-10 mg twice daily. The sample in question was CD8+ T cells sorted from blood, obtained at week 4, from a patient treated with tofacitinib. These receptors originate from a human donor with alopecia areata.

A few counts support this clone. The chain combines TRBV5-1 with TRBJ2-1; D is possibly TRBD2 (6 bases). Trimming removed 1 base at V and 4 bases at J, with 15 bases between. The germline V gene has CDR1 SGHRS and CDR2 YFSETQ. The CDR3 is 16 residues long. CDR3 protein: CASSLTEPGGYNEQFF. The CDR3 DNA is TGCGCCAGCAGCTTGACGGAGCCAGGAGGGTACAATGAGCAGTTCTTC.

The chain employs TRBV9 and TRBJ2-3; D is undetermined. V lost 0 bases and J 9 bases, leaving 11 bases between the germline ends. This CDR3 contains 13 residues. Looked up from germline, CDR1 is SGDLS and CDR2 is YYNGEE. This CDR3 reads CASSVATLRTQYF. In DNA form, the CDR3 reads TGTGCCAGCAGCGTAGCTACTCTGAGGACGCAGTATTTT.

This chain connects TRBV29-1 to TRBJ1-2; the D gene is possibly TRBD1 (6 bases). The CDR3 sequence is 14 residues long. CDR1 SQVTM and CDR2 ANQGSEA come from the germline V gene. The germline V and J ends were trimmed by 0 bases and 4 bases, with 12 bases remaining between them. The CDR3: CSVEEGGLSYGYTF. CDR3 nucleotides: TGCAGCGTTGAAGAAGGGGGGCTGAGCTATGGCTACACCTTC.

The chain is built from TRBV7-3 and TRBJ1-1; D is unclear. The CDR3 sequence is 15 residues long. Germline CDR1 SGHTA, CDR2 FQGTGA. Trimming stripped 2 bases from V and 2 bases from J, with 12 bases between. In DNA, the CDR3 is TGTGCCAGCAGCTTATCCGTCAGGAGTAACACTGAAGCTTTCTTT. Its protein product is CASSLSVRSNTEAFF.

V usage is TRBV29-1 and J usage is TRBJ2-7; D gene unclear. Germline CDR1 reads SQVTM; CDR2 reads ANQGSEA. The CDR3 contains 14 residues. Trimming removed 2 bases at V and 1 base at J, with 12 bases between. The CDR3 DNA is TGCAGCGTTGAAAAGGGCGGTGGATCCTACGAGCAGTACTTC. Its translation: CSVEKGGGSYEQYF.

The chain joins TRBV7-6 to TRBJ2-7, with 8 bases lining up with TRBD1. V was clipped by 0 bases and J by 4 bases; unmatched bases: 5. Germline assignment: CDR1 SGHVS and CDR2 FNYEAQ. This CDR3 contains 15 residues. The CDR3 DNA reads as TGTGCCAGCAGCTTAGCGCAGGACAGGGTGTACGAGCAGTACTTC. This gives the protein CASSLAQDRVYEQYF.

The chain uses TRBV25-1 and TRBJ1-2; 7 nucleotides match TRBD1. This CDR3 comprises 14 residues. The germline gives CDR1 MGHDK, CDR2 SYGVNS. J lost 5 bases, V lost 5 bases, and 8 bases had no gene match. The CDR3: CASSYGTVGYGYTF. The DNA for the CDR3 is TGTGCCAGCAGTTACGGGACAGTCGGGTATGGCTACACCTTC.

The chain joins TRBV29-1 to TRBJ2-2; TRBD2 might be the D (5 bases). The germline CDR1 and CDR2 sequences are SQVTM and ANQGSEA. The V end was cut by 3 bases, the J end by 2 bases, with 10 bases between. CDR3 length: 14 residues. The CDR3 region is CSVESGTNTGELFF. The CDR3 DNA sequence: TGCAGCGTTGAGTCGGGAACCAACACCGGGGAGCTGTTTTTT.

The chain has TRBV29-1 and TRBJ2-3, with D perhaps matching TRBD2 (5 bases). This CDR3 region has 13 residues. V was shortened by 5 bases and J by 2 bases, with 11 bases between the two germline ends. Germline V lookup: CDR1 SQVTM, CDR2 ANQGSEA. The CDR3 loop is CSVRTGLTDTQYF. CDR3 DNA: TGCAGCGTTCGGACTGGCCTCACAGATACGCAGTATTTT.

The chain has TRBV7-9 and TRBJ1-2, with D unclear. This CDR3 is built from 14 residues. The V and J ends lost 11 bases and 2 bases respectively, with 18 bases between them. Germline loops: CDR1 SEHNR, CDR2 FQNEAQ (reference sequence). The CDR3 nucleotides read TGTGCCGTACCCCGACCGTGGGAAAACTATGGCTACACCTTC. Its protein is CAVPRPWENYGYTF.

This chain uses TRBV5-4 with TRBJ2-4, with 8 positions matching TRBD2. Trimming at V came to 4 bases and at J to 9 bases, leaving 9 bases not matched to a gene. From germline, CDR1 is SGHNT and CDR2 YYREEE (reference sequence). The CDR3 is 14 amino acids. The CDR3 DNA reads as TGTGCCAGCAGCCAGAGCGGGAGAGGGGGCATTCAGTACTTC. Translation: CASSQSGRGGIQYF.

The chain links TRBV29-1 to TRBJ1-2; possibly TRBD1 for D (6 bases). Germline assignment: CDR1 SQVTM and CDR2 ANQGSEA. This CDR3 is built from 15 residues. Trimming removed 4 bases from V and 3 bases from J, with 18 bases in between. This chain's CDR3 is CSVAQRIGQHYGYTF. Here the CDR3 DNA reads TGCAGCGTTGCCCAACGAATTGGACAGCACTATGGCTACACCTTC.

This chain's CDR3 is CASSQDRPGPYNEQFF. The CDR3 DNA sequence: TGCGCCAGCAGCCAAGATAGGCCAGGGCCCTACAATGAGCAGTTCTTC. The rearrangement joins TRBV4-1 to TRBJ2-1; TRBD1 might be the D (5 bases). CDR3 length: 16 amino acids. Trimming stripped 0 bases from V and 2 bases from J, with 11 bases between. The V gene's germline CDR1 is MGHRA and CDR2 YSYEKL.

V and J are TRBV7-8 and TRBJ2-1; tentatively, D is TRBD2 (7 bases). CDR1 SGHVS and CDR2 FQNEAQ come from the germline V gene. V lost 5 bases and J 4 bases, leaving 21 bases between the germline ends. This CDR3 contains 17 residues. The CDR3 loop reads CASSPLAGRGSYNEQFF. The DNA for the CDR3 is TGTGCCAGCAGCCCCCTGGCAGGGAGGGGGTCATACAATGAGCAGTTCTTC.

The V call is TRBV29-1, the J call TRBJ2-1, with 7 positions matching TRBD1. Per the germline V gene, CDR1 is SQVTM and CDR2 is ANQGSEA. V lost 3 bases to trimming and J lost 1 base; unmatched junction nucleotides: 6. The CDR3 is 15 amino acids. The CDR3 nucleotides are TGCAGCGTTGAGTTCGTGGGACAGTCCTACAATGAGCAGTTCTTC. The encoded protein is CSVEFVGQSYNEQFF.

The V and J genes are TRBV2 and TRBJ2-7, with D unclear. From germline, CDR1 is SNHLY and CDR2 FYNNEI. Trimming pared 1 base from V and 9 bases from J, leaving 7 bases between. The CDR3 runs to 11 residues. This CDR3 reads CASSEGVLQYF. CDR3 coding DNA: TGTGCCAGCAGTGAAGGGGTGCTGCAGTACTTC. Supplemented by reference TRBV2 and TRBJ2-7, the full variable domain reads EPEVTQTPSHQVTQMGQEVILRCVPISNHLYFYWYRQILGQKVEFLVSFYNNEISEKSEIFDDQFSVERPDGSNFTLKIRSTKLEDSAMYFCASSEGVLQYFGPGTRLTVT.

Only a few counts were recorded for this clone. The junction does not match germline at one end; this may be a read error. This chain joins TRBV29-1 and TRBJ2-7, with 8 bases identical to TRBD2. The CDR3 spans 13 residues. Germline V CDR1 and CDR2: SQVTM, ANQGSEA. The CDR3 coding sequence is TGCAGCGTAGAAGCGGGGGTATCCTACGAGCAGTACTTC. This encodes CSVEAGVSYEQYF.